One and the same sample provided the 24 T cell receptor beta chains below, sequenced in a study of blood T cell repertoires in COVID-19. Measured with immunoSEQ multiplex PCR; TCRdb has only the in-frame clones, and not every one. Of almost 400,000 clones in the sample, more than 75% were seen once. The sequenced material came from peripheral blood. The receptors shown here come from a woman in her sixties with COVID-19, enrolled during active disease.

The chain employs TRBV9 and TRBJ2-1; the D gene is possibly TRBD2 (8 bases). Deletions cut 2 bases from V and 10 bases from J, with 16 bases between. The CDR3 contains 14 residues. In germline, CDR1 is SGDLS, CDR2 YYNGEE. The CDR3 sequence is CASSVSGTVEEQFF. In DNA, the CDR3 is TGTGCCAGCAGCGTTAGCGGGACAGTCGAAGAGCAGTTCTTC.

J is TRBJ2-7 and V is TRBV11-2; D perhaps matches TRBD1 (7 bases). V dropped 3 bases and J dropped 4 bases, with 16 bases sitting between them. This CDR3 has 15 residues. In germline, CDR1 is SGHAT, CDR2 FQNNGV. The CDR3 sequence: CASSLGRQGGYEQYF. CDR3 DNA: TGTGCCAGCAGCTTGGGCCGACAGGGAGGATACGAGCAGTACTTC.

The chain couples TRBV20-1 to TRBJ1-4; D not certain. The germline gives CDR1 DFQATT, CDR2 SNEGSKA (reference sequence). CDR3 size: 11 residues. The V gene lost 7 bases and the J gene lost 7 bases, with 10 bases spanning the gap. CDR3: CSGHYSEKLFF. The CDR3, as DNA: TGCAGTGGTCATTACAGTGAAAAACTGTTTTTT.

The genes are TRBV19 and TRBJ1-4; possibly TRBD1 for D (6 bases). This CDR3 has 16 amino acids. Germline V gene lookup returns CDR1 LNHDA and CDR2 SQIVND (reference sequence). V dropped 3 bases and J dropped 8 bases, with 19 bases sitting between them. The CDR3 region is CASSMGQGIPMEKLFF. The CDR3 DNA is TGTGCCAGTAGTATGGGGCAGGGGATCCCGATGGAAAAACTGTTTTTT.

The chain combines TRBV11-2 with TRBJ2-3; maybe TRBD2 (6 bases). Germline CDR1 and CDR2: SGHAT and FQNNGV. Trimming pared 5 bases from V and 11 bases from J, leaving 14 bases between. The length of the CDR3 is 12 residues. CDR3 in DNA: TGTGCCAGCAGCCCCGGGACTGAAAAGCAGTATTTT. It yields the protein CASSPGTEKQYF.

The chain uses TRBV6-1 and TRBJ1-2; 9 bases fit TRBD1. V was clipped by 6 bases and J by 5 bases; unmatched bases: 7. Germline V gene lookup returns CDR1 MNHNS and CDR2 SASEGT. The length of the CDR3 is 14 residues. In DNA form, the CDR3 reads TGTGCCAGCAGATTTCCCGGGACAGGGTATGGCTACACCTTC. Residues: CASRFPGTGYGYTF.

V and J are TRBV14 and TRBJ1-1, with TRBD1 matching 7 bases. Germline values: CDR1 SGHDN, CDR2 FVKESK. J gave up 4 bases and V 5 bases, and 4 bases lay outside the gene matches. CDR3 size: 13 residues. CDR3 protein: CASSFDRVTEAFF. The CDR3, as DNA: TGTGCCAGCAGCTTCGACAGGGTCACTGAAGCTTTCTTT.

V is TRBV18 and J is TRBJ1-1; D ambiguous. The CDR3 extends over 16 amino acids. The V and J ends lost 6 bases and 0 bases respectively, with 17 bases between them. Germline V gene lookup returns CDR1 KGHSH and CDR2 LQKENI. DNA for the CDR3: TGTGCCAGCTCGCTAGGAATTCTCGCAATGAACACTGAAGCTTTCTTT. It yields the protein CASSLGILAMNTEAFF.

The V gene is TRBV5-6, the J gene TRBJ2-7, with TRBD1 matching over 10 bases. Trimming took 0 bases from V and 2 from J; bases not matched to a gene: 5. Germline CDR1 SGHDT, CDR2 YYEEEE. The CDR3 is made up of 16 amino acids. CDR3 region: CASSLAGDRGPYEQYF. The CDR3 DNA reads TGTGCCAGCAGCTTGGCCGGGGACAGGGGCCCCTACGAGCAGTACTTC.

This clone has a handful of counts. The CDR3 here is CASSQRDSGNTIYF. DNA of the CDR3: TGTGCCAGTAGTCAACGGGACTCTGGAAACACCATATATTTT. The chain is built from TRBV19 and TRBJ1-3; D uncertain. The germline CDR1 and CDR2 sequences are LNHDA and SQIVND (reference sequence). V was pared by 5 bases and J by 0 bases, with 8 bases between. The CDR3 length is 14 residues.

This clone was recorded only once. This chain links TRBV4-1 with TRBJ2-2; TRBD2 is a possible D gene (5 bases). This CDR3 has 16 residues. V lost 4 bases, J lost 5 bases, and 17 bases lay in between. CDR1 and CDR2 from the germline V gene are MGHRA and YSYEKL. This CDR3 reads CASSREGGGGTGELFF. DNA of the CDR3: TGCGCCAGCAGCCGCGAGGGCGGAGGCGGAACCGGGGAGCTGTTTTTT.

A note on this clone: The germline gene is not matched at one end of the junction; a read error may be the cause. This chain uses TRBV19 with TRBJ2-7; D is uncertain. The CDR3 contains 12 residues. Germline lookup yields CDR1 LNHDA and CDR2 SQIVND (reference sequence). CDR3 region: CASSPRVLLYPF. DNA for the CDR3: TGTGCCAGTAGTCCCCGGGTATTGTTGTATCCGTTC.

This rearrangement joins TRBV5-5 to TRBJ1-6; D may be TRBD1 (6 bases). Trimming stripped 3 bases from V and 10 bases from J, with 20 bases between. CDR3 length equals 16 residues. Germline V gene sequence: CDR1 SGHKS, CDR2 YYEKEE (reference sequence). The chain's CDR3 is CASSSTGGLVGSPLHF. CDR3 nucleotides: TGTGCCAGCAGCTCGACAGGTGGTCTGGTAGGATCACCCCTCCACTTT.

This clone occurred once. This chain connects TRBV6-5 to TRBJ1-1, with 10 positions matching TRBD1. CDR1 and CDR2 (germline): MNHEY, SVGAGI. CDR3 length equals 15 residues. V shed 7 bases, J shed 3 bases, and the junction held 8 bases outside the gene matches. CDR3 DNA sequence: TGTGCCAGCAAAGGGGACAGGGGTTTTCACACTGAAGCTTTCTTT. Its translation is CASKGDRGFHTEAFF.

The V call is TRBV6-1, the J call TRBJ1-1; TRBD1 is a possible D gene (5 bases). Germline V lookup: CDR1 MNHNS, CDR2 SASEGT. The CDR3 is 14 amino acids. V lost 2 bases and J lost 0, with 7 bases in between. Here the CDR3 reads CASSETQVNTEAFF. In DNA form, the CDR3 reads TGTGCCAGCAGTGAAACACAGGTGAACACTGAAGCTTTCTTT.

The CDR3 bases are TGTGCCATCGGCGGGACAGGAGGTCAGCCCCAGCATTTT. It codes for CAIGGTGGQPQHF. The V call is TRBV10-3, the J call TRBJ1-5; 8 nucleotides match TRBD1. The CDR3 extends over 13 amino acids. V was clipped by 8 bases and J by 6 bases; unmatched bases: 6. The V gene's germline CDR1 is ENHRY and CDR2 SYGVKD.

The rearrangement links TRBV7-7 to TRBJ2-4; 8 bases fit TRBD1. The germline CDR1 and CDR2 sequences are SSHAT and FNYEAQ (reference sequence). CDR3 size: 13 residues. V lost 1 base to trimming and J lost 11 bases; unmatched junction nucleotides: 4. CDR3 amino acids: CASSLVQGALQYF. The CDR3 DNA reads as TGTGCCAGCAGCTTAGTTCAGGGGGCTCTTCAGTACTTC. Supplemented by reference TRBV7-7 and TRBJ2-4, the full variable domain reads GAGVSQSPRYKVTKRGQDVTLRCDPISSHATLYWYQQALGQGPEFLTYFNYEAQPDKSGLPSDRFSAERPEGSISTLTIQRTEQRDSAMYRCASSLVQGALQYFGAGTRLSVL.

J is TRBJ2-1 and V is TRBV6-5; perhaps TRBD1 as D (8 bases). CDR3 length equals 14 residues. V was pared by 6 bases and J by 7 bases, with 16 bases between. CDR1 is MNHEY and CDR2 is SVGAGI in the germline V gene. The CDR3 DNA follows: TGTGCCAGCAGAGCGGGACAGGTGATAAATGAGCAGTTCTTC. This translates into CASRAGQVINEQFF.

The rearrangement joins TRBV5-4 to TRBJ1-6, with 10 positions matching TRBD1. The CDR3 is 16 amino acids. V trimming: 0 bases; J trimming: 8 bases; junction bases outside the gene matches: 5. Germline CDR1 is SGHNT and CDR2 is YYREEE (reference sequence). CDR3 in amino acids: CASSLGTGGLYSPLHF. CDR3 bases: TGTGCCAGCAGCTTGGGGACAGGGGGTTTGTATTCACCCCTCCACTTT.

The chain joins TRBV19 to TRBJ2-4, with D tentatively TRBD1 (7 bases). CDR1 LNHDA and CDR2 SQIVND come from the germline V gene (reference sequence). The CDR3 loop spans 22 amino acids. Trimming pared 3 bases from V and 1 base from J, leaving 31 bases between. CDR3: CASSIPGQTLLEGKIAKNIQYF. The CDR3 DNA is TGTGCCAGTAGTATCCCGGGACAGACTCTATTGGAGGGCAAGATTGCCAAAAACATTCAGTACTTC.

The gene calls are TRBV19 and TRBJ1-5; tentative D call: TRBD1 (6 bases). Trimming left V 3 bases short and J 7 bases short, with 16 bases between. CDR1 and CDR2 from the germline V gene are LNHDA and SQIVND (reference sequence). The CDR3 loop spans 15 amino acids. DNA for the CDR3: TGTGCCAGTAGTATCAGGGGTCAGGGTGTACAGCCCCAGCATTTT. It encodes CASSIRGQGVQPQHF.

This clone was observed many times. V and J are TRBV4-2 and TRBJ1-5; TRBD1 matches at 7 bases. The CDR3 length is 16 residues. With V trimmed by 0 bases and J by 6 bases, 8 bases remained unmatched. The germline CDR1 and CDR2 sequences are LGHNA and YNFKEQ. Here the CDR3 reads CASSQDLRGAGQPQHF. DNA for the CDR3: TGTGCCAGCAGCCAAGATCTCAGGGGGGCAGGTCAGCCCCAGCATTTT.

The count of this clone is one. The rearrangement uses TRBV5-4 and TRBJ2-1; TRBD2 matches at 7 bases. This CDR3 has 13 amino acids. With 3 bases clipped from V and 10 bases from J, the junction kept 7 bases outside the gene matches. The germline gives CDR1 SGHNT, CDR2 YYREEE (reference sequence). For the CDR3, the DNA is TGTGCCAGCAGCTCCCAAGCGGGGAGAGAGCAGTTCTTC. It translates to CASSSQAGREQFF. The complete variable domain, with remaining parts taken from reference TRBV5-4 and TRBJ2-1, reads ETGVTQSPTHLIKTRGQQVTLRCSSQSGHNTVSWYQQALGQGPQFIFQYYREEENGRGNFPPRFSGLQFPNYSSELNVNALELDDSALYLCASSSQAGREQFFGPGTRLTVL.

The rearrangement links TRBV28 to TRBJ1-2, with 10 nucleotides matching TRBD1. The junction had 7 bases not matched to a gene; V was cut back by 6 bases and J by 3 bases. CDR1 and CDR2 from the germline V gene are MDHEN and SYDVKM. The CDR3 is 15 amino acids. The CDR3 DNA sequence: TGTGCCAGCAGGCACCCGGGGACAGGGGACTATGGCTACACCTTC. The encoded protein is CASRHPGTGDYGYTF.